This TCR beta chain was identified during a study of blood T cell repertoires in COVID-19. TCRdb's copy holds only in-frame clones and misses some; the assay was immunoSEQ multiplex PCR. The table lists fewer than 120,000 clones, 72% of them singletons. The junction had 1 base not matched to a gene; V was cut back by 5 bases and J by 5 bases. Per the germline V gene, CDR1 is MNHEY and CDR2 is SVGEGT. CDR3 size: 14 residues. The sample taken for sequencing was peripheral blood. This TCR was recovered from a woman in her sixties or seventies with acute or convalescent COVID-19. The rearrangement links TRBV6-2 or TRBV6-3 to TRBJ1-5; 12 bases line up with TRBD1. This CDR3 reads CASSGTGGHQPQHF. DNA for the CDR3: TGTGCCAGCAGTGGGACAGGGGGCCATCAGCCCCAGCATTTT.